These 13 T cell receptor beta chains were all obtained from the same sample, sequenced in a study of beta chain features in type 1 diabetes. cDNA synthesis used the whole RNA isolate, giving expressed TCRB sequences. The assay was immunoSEQ multiplex PCR, and TCRdb's table has in-frame clones only and misses some. Of around 180,000 clones listed, around an eighth were seen once; the top ten hold roughly 0.56%. What was sequenced was central memory CD4+ T cells from blood. The receptors were gathered from a woman aged 18-30 years in good health.

This clone was seen a few times. The chain carries TRBV5-6 and TRBJ2-7; 10 positions agree with TRBD2. The CDR3 sequence is 15 residues long. The germline CDR1 and CDR2 sequences are SGHDT and YYEEEE. V shed 5 bases, J shed 2 bases, and the junction held 7 bases outside the gene matches. The CDR3 region has the DNA TGTGCCAGCAGTCCCAGCGGGAGGGCCACCTACGAGCAGTACTTC. It specifies CASSPSGRATYEQYF.

This clone was seen only a few times. The chain links TRBV2 to TRBJ2-7, with 7 bases matching TRBD2. The CDR3 runs to 14 residues. Losses at the gene ends were 3 bases for V and 1 base for J; bases not matched to a gene: 3. Looked up from germline, CDR1 is SNHLY and CDR2 is FYNNEI. CDR3 coding DNA: TGTGCCAGCAGTGATCAAGCGGGGTCCTACGAGCAGTACTTC. Protein sequence: CASSDQAGSYEQYF. Supplemented by reference TRBV2 and TRBJ2-7, the full variable domain reads EPEVTQTPSHQVTQMGQEVILRCVPISNHLYFYWYRQILGQKVEFLVSFYNNEISEKSEIFDDQFSVERPDGSNFTLKIRSTKLEDSAMYFCASSDQAGSYEQYFGPGTRLTVT.

This clone was observed a handful of times. The gene calls are TRBV28 and TRBJ2-1, with 13 bases matching TRBD2. The CDR3 is 15 amino acids. In germline, CDR1 is MDHEN, CDR2 SYDVKM. V was clipped by 6 bases and J by 7 bases; unmatched bases: 6. CDR3 sequence (DNA): TGTGCCAGCAGCACACTAGCGGGAGGGGCTAATGAGCAGTTCTTC. Residues: CASSTLAGGANEQFF. Full variable domain (remainder filled in from reference TRBV28 and TRBJ2-1): DVKVTQSSRYLVKRTGEKVFLECVQDMDHENMFWYRQDPGLGLRLIYFSYDVKMKEKGDIPEGYSVSREKKERFSLILESASTNQTSMYLCASSTLAGGANEQFFGPGTRLTVL.

The V call is TRBV4-2, the J call TRBJ2-7; 9 nucleotides match TRBD2. In germline, CDR1 is LGHNA, CDR2 YNFKEQ. V lost 2 bases to trimming and J lost 7 bases; unmatched junction nucleotides: 12. This CDR3 region has 16 residues. This chain's CDR3 is CASSQSRNSGSQEQYF. The CDR3 nucleotides are TGTGCCAGCAGCCAATCAAGAAATAGCGGGAGTCAAGAGCAGTACTTC.

This clone came up a few times. The gene calls are TRBV4-1 and TRBJ2-6; tentative D call: TRBD1 (5 bases). V lost 3 bases and J lost 1, with 16 bases in between. The CDR3 runs to 18 residues. Germline V CDR1 and CDR2: MGHRA, YSYEKL. CDR3: CASSQYRFYESGANVLTF. The CDR3 region has the DNA TGCGCCAGCAGCCAGTACAGGTTCTACGAGTCTGGGGCCAACGTCCTGACTTTC.

The chain uses TRBV30 and TRBJ2-1, with D possibly TRBD2 on 5 matching bases. Trimming pared 1 base from V and 7 bases from J, leaving 5 bases between. The CDR3 loop spans 11 amino acids. Germline CDR1 and CDR2: GTSNPN and SVGIG (reference sequence). This chain's CDR3 is CAWSAGNEQFF. CDR3 DNA: TGTGCCTGGAGTGCGGGGAATGAGCAGTTCTTC.

This chain connects TRBV27 to TRBJ1-1; D unresolved. This CDR3 is built from 15 residues. Per germline, CDR1 MNHEY and CDR2 SMNVEV (reference sequence). Trimming stripped 2 bases from V and 7 bases from J, with 17 bases between. This CDR3 reads CASSLGFGQASEAFF. The CDR3 region has the DNA TGTGCCAGCAGTTTAGGTTTCGGCCAGGCGAGTGAAGCTTTCTTT.

This clone showed up just a few times. This sequence joins TRBV29-1 and TRBJ2-5; 8 nucleotides align to TRBD1. The CDR3 extends over 12 amino acids. Per germline, CDR1 SQVTM and CDR2 ANQGSEA. After removal of 6 bases from V and 2 bases from J, the junction contained 2 bases not matched to a gene. Written as DNA, the CDR3 is TGCAGCGTCAGGACAGGGCAAGAGACCCAGTACTTC. It translates to CSVRTGQETQYF.

This chain uses TRBV29-1 with TRBJ2-7, with 7 bases fitting TRBD2. The CDR3 contains 13 residues. The V gene end was trimmed by 4 bases and the J gene end by 6 bases; junction bases not matched to a gene: 9. The germline CDR1 and CDR2 sequences are SQVTM and ANQGSEA. The CDR3 is CSVVSGTSPEQYF. The CDR3 DNA follows: TGCAGCGTTGTAAGCGGGACCAGTCCCGAGCAGTACTTC.

This clone has more than one count but fewer than ten. The chain joins TRBV6-1 to TRBJ1-4, with no clear D. V gave up 0 bases and J gave up 8 bases, with 10 bases separating them. Germline CDR1 MNHNS, CDR2 SASEGT. The CDR3 spans 14 residues. CDR3 DNA: TGTGCCAGCAGTGAAGCCGGCAGGAAAGAAAAACTGTTTTTT. Its translation is CASSEAGRKEKLFF.

This clone was found a few times. The chain carries TRBV5-1 and TRBJ2-5, with D perhaps matching TRBD2 (5 bases). Between the trimmed V and J ends, which lost 4 bases and 5 bases, there was a span of 15 bases. CDR1 and CDR2 (germline): SGHRS, YFSETQ. The CDR3 spans 14 residues. This CDR3 reads CASSVGVVGETQYF. The CDR3 DNA is TGCGCCAGCAGCGTCGGGGTAGTCGGCGAGACCCAGTACTTC.

This clone was seen more than once but under ten times. The J gene is TRBJ2-7, the V gene TRBV7-8; D is undetermined. Looked up from germline, CDR1 is SGHVS and CDR2 is FQNEAQ. This CDR3 is built from 13 residues. The V gene lost 1 base and the J gene lost 4 bases, with 8 bases spanning the gap. Here the CDR3 DNA reads TGTGCCAGCAGCTTAGTGTCCAGGTACGAGCAGTACTTC. It encodes CASSLVSRYEQYF.

This clone was seen more than once but under ten times. CDR3 in DNA: TGCAGCGTGAAGGACAGGAACACCGGGGAGCTGTTTTTT. Protein sequence: CSVKDRNTGELFF. The chain links TRBV29-1 to TRBJ2-2; D perhaps matches TRBD1 (6 bases). Germline CDR1 and CDR2: SQVTM and ANQGSEA. V gave up 6 bases and J gave up 1 base, with 9 bases separating them. CDR3 length: 13 amino acids.